A single T cell receptor beta chain is shown here with its context. Germline CDR1 and CDR2: SGHRS and YFSETQ. The CDR3 length is 19 residues. J was trimmed by 4 bases and V by 3 bases; bases with no gene match: 14. The data were taken from a study of blood T cell repertoires in COVID-19. Study in general: From the United States, Italy and Spain came samples of acute and convalescent COVID-19.

This table comes from immunoSEQ multiplex PCR, and its TCRdb copy is limited to in-frame clones, with some not included. The repertoire has about 69,000 clones, less than 95% of them found once; the top ten carry 4.8%. V and J are TRBV5-1 and TRBJ2-3; 13 nucleotides agree with TRBD2. Sequencing was performed on peripheral blood. The receptor comes from an older woman with active COVID-19. The CDR3 sequence: CASSSVRQGGLAGSDTQYF. CDR3 bases: TGCGCCAGCAGCTCCGTAAGGCAGGGGGGACTAGCGGGATCAGATACGCAGTATTTT.